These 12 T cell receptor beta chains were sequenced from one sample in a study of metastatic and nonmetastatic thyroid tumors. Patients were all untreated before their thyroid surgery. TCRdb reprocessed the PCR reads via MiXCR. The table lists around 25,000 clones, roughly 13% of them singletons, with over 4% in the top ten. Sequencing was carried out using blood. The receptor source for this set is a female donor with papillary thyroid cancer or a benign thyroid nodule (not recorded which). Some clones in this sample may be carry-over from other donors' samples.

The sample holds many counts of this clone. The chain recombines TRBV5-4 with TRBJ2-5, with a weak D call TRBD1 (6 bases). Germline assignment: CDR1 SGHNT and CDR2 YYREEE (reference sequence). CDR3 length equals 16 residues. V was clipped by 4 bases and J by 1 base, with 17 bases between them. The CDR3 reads CASSRSGQPTQETQYF. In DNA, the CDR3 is TGTGCCAGCAGCCGCTCCGGACAGCCGACCCAAGAGACCCAGTACTTC. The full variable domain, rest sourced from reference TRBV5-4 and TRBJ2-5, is ETGVTQSPTHLIKTRGQQVTLRCSSQSGHNTVSWYQQALGQGPQFIFQYYREEENGRGNFPPRFSGLQFPNYSSELNVNALELDDSALYLCASSRSGQPTQETQYFGPGTRLLVL.

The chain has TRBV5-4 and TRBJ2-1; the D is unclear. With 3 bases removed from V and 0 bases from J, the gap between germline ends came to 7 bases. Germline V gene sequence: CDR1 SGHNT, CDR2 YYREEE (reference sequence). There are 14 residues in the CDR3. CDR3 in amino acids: CASSSSSSYNEQFF. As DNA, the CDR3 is TGTGCCAGCAGCTCCAGTAGCTCCTACAATGAGCAGTTCTTC.

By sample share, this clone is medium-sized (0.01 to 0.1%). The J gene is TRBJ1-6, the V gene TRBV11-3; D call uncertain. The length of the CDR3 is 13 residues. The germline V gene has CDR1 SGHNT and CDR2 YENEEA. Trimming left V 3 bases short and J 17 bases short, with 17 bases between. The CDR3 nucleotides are TGTGCCAGCAGCTTCAATCAGGACGCTCTGATCCACTTT. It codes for CASSFNQDALIHF. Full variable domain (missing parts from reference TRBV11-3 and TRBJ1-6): EAGVVQSPRYKIIEKKQPVAFWCNPISGHNTLYWYLQNLGQGPELLIRYENEEAVDDSQLPKDRFSAERLKGVDSTLKIQPAELGDSAVYLCASSFNQDALIHFGNGTRLTVT.

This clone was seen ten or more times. CDR3 sequence: CASSQVTGGGGEKLFF. CDR3 sequence (DNA): TGCGCCAGCAGCCAAGTCACGGGAGGGGGCGGAGAAAAACTGTTTTTT. The chain couples TRBV4-1 to TRBJ1-4, with 7 nucleotides matching TRBD1. Per germline, CDR1 MGHRA and CDR2 YSYEKL. The length of the CDR3 is 16 residues. V lost 1 base to trimming and J lost 8 bases; unmatched junction nucleotides: 10.

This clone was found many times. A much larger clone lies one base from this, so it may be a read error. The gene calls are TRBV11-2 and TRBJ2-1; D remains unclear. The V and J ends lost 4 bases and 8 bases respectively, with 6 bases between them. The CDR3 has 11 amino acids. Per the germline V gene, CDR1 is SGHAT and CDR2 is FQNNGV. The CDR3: CASSSADEQFF. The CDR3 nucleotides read TGTGCCAGCAGCTCGGCGGATGAGCAGTTCTTC.

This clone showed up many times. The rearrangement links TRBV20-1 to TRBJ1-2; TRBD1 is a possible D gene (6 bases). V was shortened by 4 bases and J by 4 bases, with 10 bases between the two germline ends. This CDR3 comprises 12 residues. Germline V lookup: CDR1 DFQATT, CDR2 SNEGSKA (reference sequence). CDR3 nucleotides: TGCAGTGCTAAACAGGGTACCTATGGCTACACCTTC. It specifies CSAKQGTYGYTF.

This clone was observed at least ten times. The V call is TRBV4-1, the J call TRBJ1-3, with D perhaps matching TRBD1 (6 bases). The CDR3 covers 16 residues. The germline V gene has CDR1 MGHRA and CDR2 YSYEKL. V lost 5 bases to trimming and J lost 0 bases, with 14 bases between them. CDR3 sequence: CASSIRDINSGNTIYF. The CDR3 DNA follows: TGCGCCAGCAGCATCCGGGACATAAACTCTGGAAACACCATATATTTT.

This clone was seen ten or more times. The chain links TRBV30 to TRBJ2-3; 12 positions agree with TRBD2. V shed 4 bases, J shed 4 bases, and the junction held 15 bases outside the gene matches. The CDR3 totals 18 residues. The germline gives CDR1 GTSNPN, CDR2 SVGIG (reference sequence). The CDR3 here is CAWTLGKATSGSSDTQYF. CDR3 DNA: TGTGCCTGGACCCTGGGTAAGGCGACTAGCGGGAGCTCAGATACGCAGTATTTT.

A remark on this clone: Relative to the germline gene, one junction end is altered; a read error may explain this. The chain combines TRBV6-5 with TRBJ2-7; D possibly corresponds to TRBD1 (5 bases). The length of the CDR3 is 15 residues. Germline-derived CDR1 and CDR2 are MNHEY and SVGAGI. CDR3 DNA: TGTGCCAGCAGTTACCCCAGGGTCGCTACCTACCAGCAGTACTTC. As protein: CASSYPRVATYQQYF.

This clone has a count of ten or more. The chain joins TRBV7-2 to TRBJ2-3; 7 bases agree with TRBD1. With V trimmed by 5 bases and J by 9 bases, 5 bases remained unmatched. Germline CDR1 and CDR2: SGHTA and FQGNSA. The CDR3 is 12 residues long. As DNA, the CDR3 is TGTGCCAGCAGCGGACGACAGGGAACGCAGTATTTT. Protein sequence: CASSGRQGTQYF.

CDR3 sequence reads: CSALVGQGPIGYTF. In DNA, the CDR3 is TGCAGTGCCCTTGTGGGACAGGGTCCCATTGGCTACACCTTC. The genes are TRBV20-1 and TRBJ1-2; 9 positions match TRBD1. This CDR3 has 14 residues. The V gene end was trimmed by 6 bases and the J gene end by 7 bases; junction bases not matched to a gene: 12. The V gene's germline CDR1 is DFQATT and CDR2 SNEGSKA (reference sequence).

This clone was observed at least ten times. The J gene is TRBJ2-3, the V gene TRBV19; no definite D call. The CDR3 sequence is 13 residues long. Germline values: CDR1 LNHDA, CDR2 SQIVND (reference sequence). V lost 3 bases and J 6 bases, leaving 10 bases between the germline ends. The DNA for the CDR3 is TGTGCCAGTAGTATCCGGACGGCGGATACGCAGTATTTT. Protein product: CASSIRTADTQYF.